The 10 T cell receptor beta chains given below trace back to one sample, sequenced in a study of blood T cell repertoires in COVID-19. Profiling relied on immunoSEQ multiplex PCR, and the TCRdb table lists in-frame clones only, not all of them. Of some 160,000 clones in the sample, 78% are singletons; the top ten hold more than 11%. Sample: peripheral blood. These TCRs come from a woman aged 80 or over with acute or convalescent COVID-19.

This chain uses TRBV29-1 with TRBJ1-1; a possible D gene is TRBD1 (6 bases). Per the germline V gene, CDR1 is SQVTM and CDR2 is ANQGSEA. The CDR3 is 13 amino acids. Trimming stripped 7 bases from V and 0 bases from J, with 12 bases between. This chain's CDR3 is CSGAQGMNTEAFF. CDR3 nucleotide sequence: TGCAGCGGAGCACAGGGCATGAACACTGAAGCTTTCTTT.

This clone has a handful of counts. The rearrangement joins TRBV11-2 to TRBJ2-5, with a weak D call TRBD2 (6 bases). This CDR3 has 14 amino acids. The V and J ends lost 5 bases and 1 base respectively, with 11 bases between them. Per the germline V gene, CDR1 is SGHAT and CDR2 is FQNNGV. DNA of the CDR3: TGTGCCAGCAGCGGCACCGGGGGCCAAGAGACCCAGTACTTC. As protein: CASSGTGGQETQYF.

The genes are TRBV7-8 and TRBJ1-4, with D possibly being TRBD1 (5 bases). The V gene lost 5 bases and the J gene lost 7 bases, with 14 bases spanning the gap. CDR3 length: 14 amino acids. In germline, CDR1 is SGHVS, CDR2 FQNEAQ. The CDR3 spells CASSPRDRGEKLFF. The CDR3 nucleotides read TGTGCCAGCAGCCCCAGGGATAGGGGTGAAAAACTGTTTTTT. The variable domain in full, with the rest retrieved from reference TRBV7-8 and TRBJ1-4, is GAGVSQSPRYKVAKRGQDVALRCDPISGHVSLFWYQQALGQGPEFLTYFQNEAQLDKSGLPSDRFFAERPEGSVSTLKIQRTQQEDSAVYLCASSPRDRGEKLFFGSGTQLSVL.

The genes are TRBV6-5 and TRBJ2-7, with D tentatively TRBD2 (7 bases). Trimming removed 0 bases at V and 4 bases at J, with 16 bases between. CDR1 MNHEY and CDR2 SVGAGI come from the germline V gene. The CDR3 runs to 16 residues. CDR3 in DNA: TGTGCCAGCAGTTACTCTTGGGGGGGCCTGGGGTACGAGCAGTACTTC. Encoded protein: CASSYSWGGLGYEQYF.

This clone appeared a single time. The chain joins TRBV29-1 to TRBJ2-1; 10 bases align to TRBD2. Germline V lookup: CDR1 SQVTM, CDR2 ANQGSEA. This CDR3 contains 12 residues. V shed 4 bases, J shed 6 bases, and the junction held 0 bases outside the gene matches. The CDR3: CSVASGSNEQFF. In DNA form, the CDR3 reads TGCAGCGTTGCTAGCGGGAGCAATGAGCAGTTCTTC.

The V gene is TRBV3-1 (or the pseudogene TRBV3-2), the J gene TRBJ2-3; TRBD2 agrees at 7 bases. The V gene's germline CDR1 is LGHDT and CDR2 YNNKEL (reference sequence). This CDR3 has 15 amino acids. After removal of 1 base from V and 5 bases from J, the junction contained 6 bases not matched to a gene. CDR3: CASSQASGSLDTQYF. The DNA of the CDR3 is TGTGCCAGCAGCCAAGCTAGCGGATCGTTAGATACGCAGTATTTT.

The CDR3 coding sequence is TGTGCCAGCAGCCAAGTGGTGGCAGGGGCAGGGAATGAGCAGTTCTTC. Translation gives CASSQVVAGAGNEQFF. J is TRBJ2-1 and V is TRBV3-1 (or the pseudogene TRBV3-2); a possible D gene is TRBD1 (6 bases). This CDR3 contains 16 residues. Trimming shortened V by 1 base and J by 7 bases, and 17 bases separated the two germline ends. CDR1 is LGHDT, CDR2 YNNKEL, per germline (reference sequence).

The V gene is TRBV10-3, the J gene TRBJ1-1, with D possibly matching TRBD1 (6 bases). CDR3 size: 13 residues. CDR1 is ENHRY and CDR2 is SYGVKD in the germline V gene. Trimming shortened V by 6 bases and J by 11 bases, and 19 bases separated the two germline ends. The CDR3 loop reads CAISRQEGRGAFF. CDR3 DNA: TGTGCCATCAGCCGACAGGAAGGCCGTGGGGCTTTCTTT.

This clone has more than one count but fewer than ten. The chain joins TRBV19 to TRBJ1-5; TRBD1 matches 12 bases. The CDR3 spans 17 residues. Germline V gene sequence: CDR1 LNHDA, CDR2 SQIVND (reference sequence). Trimming took 10 bases from V and 0 from J; bases not matched to a gene: 10. CDR3 sequence (DNA): TGTGCCACAGCTCCCGGGACAGGGGGCAGTAGCAATCAGCCCCAGCATTTT. It yields the protein CATAPGTGGSSNQPQHF.

This clone was seen a handful of times. Written as DNA, the CDR3 is TGCGCCAGCAGCTTGGTAGTGGGGCCGAACACTGAAGCTTTCTTT. This encodes CASSLVVGPNTEAFF. V and J are TRBV5-1 and TRBJ1-1, with D perhaps matching TRBD1 (5 bases). The CDR3 extends over 15 amino acids. The germline gives CDR1 SGHRS, CDR2 YFSETQ. Deletions cut 0 bases from V and 1 base from J, with 10 bases between.